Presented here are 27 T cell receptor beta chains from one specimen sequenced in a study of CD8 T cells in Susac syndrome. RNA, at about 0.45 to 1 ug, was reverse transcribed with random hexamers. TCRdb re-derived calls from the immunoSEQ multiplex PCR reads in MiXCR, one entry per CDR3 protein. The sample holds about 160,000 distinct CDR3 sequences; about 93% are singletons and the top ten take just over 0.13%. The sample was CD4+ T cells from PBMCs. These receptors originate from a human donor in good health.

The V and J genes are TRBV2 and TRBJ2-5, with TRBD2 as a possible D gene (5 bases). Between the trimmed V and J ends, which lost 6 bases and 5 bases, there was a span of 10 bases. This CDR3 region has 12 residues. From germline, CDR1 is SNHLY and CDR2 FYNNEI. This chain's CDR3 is CASRRVRETQYF. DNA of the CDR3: TGTGCCAGCAGGAGGGTTCGGGAGACCCAGTACTTC. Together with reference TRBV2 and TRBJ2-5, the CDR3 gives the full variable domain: EPEVTQTPSHQVTQMGQEVILRCVPISNHLYFYWYRQILGQKVEFLVSFYNNEISEKSEIFDDQFSVERPDGSNFTLKIRSTKLEDSAMYFCASRRVRETQYFGPGTRLLVL.

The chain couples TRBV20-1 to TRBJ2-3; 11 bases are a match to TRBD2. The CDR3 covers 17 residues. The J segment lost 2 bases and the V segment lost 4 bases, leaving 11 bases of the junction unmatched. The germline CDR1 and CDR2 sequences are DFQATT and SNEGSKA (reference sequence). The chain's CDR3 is CSAIQIQLAGDTDTQYF. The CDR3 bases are TGCAGTGCTATACAAATCCAACTAGCGGGGGACACAGATACGCAGTATTTT.

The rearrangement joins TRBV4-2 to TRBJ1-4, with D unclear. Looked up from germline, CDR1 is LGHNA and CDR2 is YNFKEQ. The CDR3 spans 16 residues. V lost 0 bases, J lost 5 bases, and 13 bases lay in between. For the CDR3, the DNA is TGTGCCAGCAGCCAAGATCGAGACTCCTGGAATGAAAAACTGTTTTTT. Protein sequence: CASSQDRDSWNEKLFF.

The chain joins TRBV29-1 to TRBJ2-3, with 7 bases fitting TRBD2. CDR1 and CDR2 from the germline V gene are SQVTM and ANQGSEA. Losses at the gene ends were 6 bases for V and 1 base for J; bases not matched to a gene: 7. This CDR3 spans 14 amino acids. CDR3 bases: TGCAGCGTGATTAGCGGGTCAGGCACAGATACGCAGTATTTT. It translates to CSVISGSGTDTQYF.

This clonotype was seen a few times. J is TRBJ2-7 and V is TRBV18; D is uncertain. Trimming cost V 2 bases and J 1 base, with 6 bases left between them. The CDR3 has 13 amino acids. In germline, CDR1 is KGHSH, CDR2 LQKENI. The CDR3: CASSPTASYEQYF. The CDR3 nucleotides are TGTGCCAGCTCACCAACAGCTTCCTACGAGCAGTACTTC.

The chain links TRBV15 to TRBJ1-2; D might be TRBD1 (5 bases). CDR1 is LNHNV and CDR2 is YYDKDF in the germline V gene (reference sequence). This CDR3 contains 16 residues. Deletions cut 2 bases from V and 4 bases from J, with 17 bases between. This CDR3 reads CATSRRSGADFYGYTF. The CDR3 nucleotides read TGTGCCACCAGCAGAAGGTCTGGGGCCGATTTCTATGGCTACACCTTC.

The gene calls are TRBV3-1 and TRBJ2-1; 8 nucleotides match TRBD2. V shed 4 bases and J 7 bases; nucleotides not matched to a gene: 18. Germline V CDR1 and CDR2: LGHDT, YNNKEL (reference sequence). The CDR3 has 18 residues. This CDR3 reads CASSLGRWGGGNSNEQFF. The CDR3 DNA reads TGTGCCAGCAGCCTCGGCCGGTGGGGCGGGGGGAATTCAAATGAGCAGTTCTTC.

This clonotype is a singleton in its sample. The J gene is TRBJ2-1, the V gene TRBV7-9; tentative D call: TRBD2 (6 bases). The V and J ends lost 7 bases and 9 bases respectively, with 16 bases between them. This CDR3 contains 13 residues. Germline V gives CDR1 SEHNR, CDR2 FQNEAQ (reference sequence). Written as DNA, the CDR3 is TGTGCCAGCATCTCCGCGGGGCGCGGTGAGCAGTTCTTC. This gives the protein CASISAGRGEQFF.

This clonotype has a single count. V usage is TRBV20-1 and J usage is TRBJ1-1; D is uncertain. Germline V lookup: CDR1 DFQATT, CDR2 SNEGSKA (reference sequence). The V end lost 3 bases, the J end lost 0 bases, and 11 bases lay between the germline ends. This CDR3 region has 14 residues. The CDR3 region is CSARSPLMNTEAFF. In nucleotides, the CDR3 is TGCAGTGCTAGGTCACCTTTAATGAACACTGAAGCTTTCTTT.

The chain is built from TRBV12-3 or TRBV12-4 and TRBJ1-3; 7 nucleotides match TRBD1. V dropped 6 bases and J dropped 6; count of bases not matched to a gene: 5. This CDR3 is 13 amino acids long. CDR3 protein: CASSRGQPNTIYF. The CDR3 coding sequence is TGTGCCAGCAGCCGGGGACAGCCAAACACCATATATTTT.

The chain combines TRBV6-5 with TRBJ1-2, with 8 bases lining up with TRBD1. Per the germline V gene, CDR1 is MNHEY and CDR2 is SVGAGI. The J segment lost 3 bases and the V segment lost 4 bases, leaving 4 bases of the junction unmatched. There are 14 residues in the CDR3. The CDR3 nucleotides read TGTGCCAGCAGTTCCGACAGGGGATACTATGGCTACACCTTC. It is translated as CASSSDRGYYGYTF.

The CDR3 nucleotides are TGTGCCACCGGACTTAGATCGCCTAGCACAGATACGCAGTATTTT. Encoded protein: CATGLRSPSTDTQYF. This chain links TRBV6-5 with TRBJ2-3, with D perhaps matching TRBD2 (5 bases). The CDR3 covers 15 residues. Germline loops: CDR1 MNHEY, CDR2 SVGAGI. V was cut by 10 bases and J by 0 bases, with 17 bases left in between.

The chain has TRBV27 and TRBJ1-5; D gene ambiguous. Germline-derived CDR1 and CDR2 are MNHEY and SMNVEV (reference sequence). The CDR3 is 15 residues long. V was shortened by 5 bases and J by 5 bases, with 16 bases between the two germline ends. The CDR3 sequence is CASSPLPGDHQPQHF. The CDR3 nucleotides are TGTGCCAGCAGTCCTCTCCCGGGTGATCATCAGCCCCAGCATTTT.

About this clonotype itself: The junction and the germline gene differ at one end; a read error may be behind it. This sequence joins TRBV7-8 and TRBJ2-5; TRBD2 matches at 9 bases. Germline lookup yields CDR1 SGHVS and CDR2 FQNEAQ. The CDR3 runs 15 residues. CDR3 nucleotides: TGTGCCAGCAGATTAGCGGGGGCCGGGCAAGAGACCCAGTACTTC. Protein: CASRLAGAGQETQYF.

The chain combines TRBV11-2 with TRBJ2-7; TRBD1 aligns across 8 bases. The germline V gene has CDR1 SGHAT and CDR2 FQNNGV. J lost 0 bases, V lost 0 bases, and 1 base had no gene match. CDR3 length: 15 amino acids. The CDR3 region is CASSLDGTGSYEQYF. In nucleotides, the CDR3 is TGTGCCAGCAGCTTAGACGGGACAGGCTCCTACGAGCAGTACTTC.

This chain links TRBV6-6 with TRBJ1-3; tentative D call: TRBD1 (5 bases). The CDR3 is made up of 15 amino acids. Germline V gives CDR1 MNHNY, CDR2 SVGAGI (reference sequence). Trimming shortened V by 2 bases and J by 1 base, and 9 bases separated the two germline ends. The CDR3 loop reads CASSYDGASGNTIYF. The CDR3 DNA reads TGTGCCAGCAGTTACGATGGGGCGTCTGGAAACACCATATATTTT.

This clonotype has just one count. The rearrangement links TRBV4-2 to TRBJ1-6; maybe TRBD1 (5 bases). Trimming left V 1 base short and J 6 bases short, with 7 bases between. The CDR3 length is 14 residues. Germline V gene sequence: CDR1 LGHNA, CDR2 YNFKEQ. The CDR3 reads CASSQGDANSPLHF. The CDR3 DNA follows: TGTGCCAGCAGCCAAGGGGACGCTAATTCACCCCTCCACTTT.

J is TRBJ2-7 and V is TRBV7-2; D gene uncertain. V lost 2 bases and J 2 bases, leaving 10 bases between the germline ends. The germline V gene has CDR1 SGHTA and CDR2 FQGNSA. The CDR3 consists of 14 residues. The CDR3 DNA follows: TGTGCCAGCAGCTTATGGGATGGGACCTACGAGCAGTACTTC. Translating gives CASSLWDGTYEQYF.

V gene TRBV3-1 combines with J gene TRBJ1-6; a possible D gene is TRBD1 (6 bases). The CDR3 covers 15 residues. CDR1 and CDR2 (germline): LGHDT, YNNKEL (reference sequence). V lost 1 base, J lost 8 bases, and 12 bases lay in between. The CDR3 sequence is CASSQGGGGYSPLHF. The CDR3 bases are TGTGCCAGCAGCCAAGGCGGGGGCGGATATTCACCCCTCCACTTT.

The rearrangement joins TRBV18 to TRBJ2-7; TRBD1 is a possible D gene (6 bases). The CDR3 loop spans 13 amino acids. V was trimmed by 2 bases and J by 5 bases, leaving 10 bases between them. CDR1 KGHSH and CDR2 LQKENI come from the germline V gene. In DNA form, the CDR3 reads TGTGCCAGCTCACCAGACAGGCAACACGAGCAGTACTTC. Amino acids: CASSPDRQHEQYF.

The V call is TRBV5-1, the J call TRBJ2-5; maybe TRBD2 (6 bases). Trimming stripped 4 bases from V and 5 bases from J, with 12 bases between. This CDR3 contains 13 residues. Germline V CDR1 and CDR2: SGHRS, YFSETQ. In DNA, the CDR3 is TGCGCCAGCAGCCGAGGGGAGGAGGAGACCCAGTACTTC. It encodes CASSRGEEETQYF.

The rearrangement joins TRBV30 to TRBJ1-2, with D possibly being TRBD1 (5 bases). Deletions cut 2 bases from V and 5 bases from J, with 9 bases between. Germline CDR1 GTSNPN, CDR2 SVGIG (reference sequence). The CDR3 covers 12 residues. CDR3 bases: TGTGCCTGGAGTCTCGGGGGTTATGGCTACACCTTC. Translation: CAWSLGGYGYTF.

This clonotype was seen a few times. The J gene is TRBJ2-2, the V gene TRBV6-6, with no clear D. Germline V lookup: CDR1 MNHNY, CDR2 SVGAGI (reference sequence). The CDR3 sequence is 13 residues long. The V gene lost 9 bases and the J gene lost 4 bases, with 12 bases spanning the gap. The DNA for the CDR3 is TGTGCCAGTAGCCCTCCGGCCACCGGGGAGCTGTTTTTT. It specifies CASSPPATGELFF.

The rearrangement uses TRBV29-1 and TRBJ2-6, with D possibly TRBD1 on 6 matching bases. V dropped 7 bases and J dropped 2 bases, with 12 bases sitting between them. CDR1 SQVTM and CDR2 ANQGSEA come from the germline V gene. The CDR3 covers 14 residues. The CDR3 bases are TGCAGCGGATTAGAGGGGGCTGGGGCCAACGTCCTGACTTTC. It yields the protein CSGLEGAGANVLTF.

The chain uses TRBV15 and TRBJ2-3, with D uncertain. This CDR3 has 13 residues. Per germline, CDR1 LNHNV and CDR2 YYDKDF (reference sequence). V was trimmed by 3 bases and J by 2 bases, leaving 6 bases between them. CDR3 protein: CATSSPYTDTQYF. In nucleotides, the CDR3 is TGTGCCACCAGCAGCCCCTACACAGATACGCAGTATTTT.

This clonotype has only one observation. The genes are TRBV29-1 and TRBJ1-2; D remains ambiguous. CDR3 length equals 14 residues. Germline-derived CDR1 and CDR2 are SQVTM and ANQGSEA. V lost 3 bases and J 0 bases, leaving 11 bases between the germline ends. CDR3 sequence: CSVEGDSSNYGYTF. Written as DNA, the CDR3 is TGCAGCGTTGAGGGAGACTCTTCTAACTATGGCTACACCTTC. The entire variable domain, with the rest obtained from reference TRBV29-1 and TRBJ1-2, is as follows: SAVISQKPSRDICQRGTSLTIQCQVDSQVTMMFWYRQQPGQSLTLIATANQGSEATYESGFVIDKFPISRPNLTFSTLTVSNMSPEDSSIYLCSVEGDSSNYGYTFGSGTRLTVV.

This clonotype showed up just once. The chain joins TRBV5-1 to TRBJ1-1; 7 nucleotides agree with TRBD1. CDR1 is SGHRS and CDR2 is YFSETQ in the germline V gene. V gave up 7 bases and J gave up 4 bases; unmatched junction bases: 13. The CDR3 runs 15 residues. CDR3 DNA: TGCGCCAGCCAGATGACAGGGAGCCCCGGCACTGAAGCTTTCTTT. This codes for CASQMTGSPGTEAFF.